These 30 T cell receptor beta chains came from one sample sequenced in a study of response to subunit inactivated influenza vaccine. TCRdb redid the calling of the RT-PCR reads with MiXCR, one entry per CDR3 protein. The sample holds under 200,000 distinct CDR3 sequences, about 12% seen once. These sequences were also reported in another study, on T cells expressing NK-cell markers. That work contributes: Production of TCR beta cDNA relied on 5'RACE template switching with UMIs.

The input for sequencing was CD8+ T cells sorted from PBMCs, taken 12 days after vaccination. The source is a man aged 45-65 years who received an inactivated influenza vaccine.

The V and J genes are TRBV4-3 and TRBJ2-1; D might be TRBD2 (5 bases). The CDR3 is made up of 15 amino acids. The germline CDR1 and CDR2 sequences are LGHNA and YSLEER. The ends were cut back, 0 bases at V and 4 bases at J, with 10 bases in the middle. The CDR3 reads CASSQEAVGYNEQFF. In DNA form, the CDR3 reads TGCGCCAGCAGCCAAGAAGCGGTGGGGTACAATGAGCAGTTCTTC.

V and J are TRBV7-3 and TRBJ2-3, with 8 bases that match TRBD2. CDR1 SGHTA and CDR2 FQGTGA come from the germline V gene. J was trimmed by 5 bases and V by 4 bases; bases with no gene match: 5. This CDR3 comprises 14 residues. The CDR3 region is CASSYSGSVDTQYF. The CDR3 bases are TGTGCCAGCAGCTACAGCGGGAGTGTAGATACGCAGTATTTT.

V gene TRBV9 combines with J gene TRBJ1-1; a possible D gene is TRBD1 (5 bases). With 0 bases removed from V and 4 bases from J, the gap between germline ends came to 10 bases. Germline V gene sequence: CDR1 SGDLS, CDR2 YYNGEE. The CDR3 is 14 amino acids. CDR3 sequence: CASSVAWGGTEAFF. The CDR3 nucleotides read TGTGCCAGCAGCGTAGCTTGGGGGGGCACTGAAGCTTTCTTT.

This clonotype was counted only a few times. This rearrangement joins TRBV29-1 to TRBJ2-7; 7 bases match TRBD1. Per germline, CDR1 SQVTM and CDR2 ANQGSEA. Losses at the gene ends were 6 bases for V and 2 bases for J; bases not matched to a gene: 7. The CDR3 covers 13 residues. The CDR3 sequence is CSVSDRRAYEQYF. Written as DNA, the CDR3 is TGCAGCGTCTCGGACAGGCGGGCCTACGAGCAGTACTTC.

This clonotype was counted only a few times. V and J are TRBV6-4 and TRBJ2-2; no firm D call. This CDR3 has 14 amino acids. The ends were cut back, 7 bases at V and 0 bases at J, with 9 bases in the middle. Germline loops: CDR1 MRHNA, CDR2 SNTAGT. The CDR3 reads CASMKRPNTGELFF. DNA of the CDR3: TGTGCCAGCATGAAAAGACCGAACACCGGGGAGCTGTTTTTT.

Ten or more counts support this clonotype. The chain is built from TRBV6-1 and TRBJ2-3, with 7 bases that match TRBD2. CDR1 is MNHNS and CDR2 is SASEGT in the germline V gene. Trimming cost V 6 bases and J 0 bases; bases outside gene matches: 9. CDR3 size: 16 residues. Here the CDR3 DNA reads TGTGCCAGCAGCCCCGTCGGAGCGGGGAGCACAGATACGCAGTATTTT. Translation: CASSPVGAGSTDTQYF.

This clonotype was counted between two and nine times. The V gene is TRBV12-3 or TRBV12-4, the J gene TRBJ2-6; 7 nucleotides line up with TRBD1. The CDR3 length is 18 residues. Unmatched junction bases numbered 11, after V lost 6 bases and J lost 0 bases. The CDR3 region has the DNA TGTGCCAGCAGGGCTACCGGGACAGTTCCCTCTGGGGCCAACGTCCTGACTTTC. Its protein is CASRATGTVPSGANVLTF.

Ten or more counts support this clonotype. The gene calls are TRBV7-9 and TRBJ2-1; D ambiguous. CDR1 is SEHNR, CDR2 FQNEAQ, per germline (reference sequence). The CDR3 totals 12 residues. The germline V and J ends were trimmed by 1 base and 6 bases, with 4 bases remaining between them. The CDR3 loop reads CASSLGFNEQFF. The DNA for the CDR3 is TGTGCCAGCAGCTTAGGTTTCAATGAGCAGTTCTTC.

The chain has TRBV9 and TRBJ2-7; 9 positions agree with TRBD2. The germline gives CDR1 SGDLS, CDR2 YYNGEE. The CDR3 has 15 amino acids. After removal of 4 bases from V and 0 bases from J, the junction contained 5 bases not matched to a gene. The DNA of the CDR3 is TGTGCCAGCAGCACCGGACTAGCGAACTCCTACGAGCAGTACTTC. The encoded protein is CASSTGLANSYEQYF.

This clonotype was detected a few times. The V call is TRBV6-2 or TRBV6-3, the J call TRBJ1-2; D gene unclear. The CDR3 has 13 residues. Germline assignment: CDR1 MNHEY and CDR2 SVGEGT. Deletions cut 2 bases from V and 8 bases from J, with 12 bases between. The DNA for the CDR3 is TGTGCCAGCAGTTACCTGGGTCCATGGGGCTACACCTTC. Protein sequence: CASSYLGPWGYTF.

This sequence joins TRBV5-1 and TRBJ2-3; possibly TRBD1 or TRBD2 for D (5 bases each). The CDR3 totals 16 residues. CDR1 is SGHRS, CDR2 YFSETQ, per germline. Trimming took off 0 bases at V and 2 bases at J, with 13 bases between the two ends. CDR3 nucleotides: TGCGCCAGCAGCTTGGCCGAGGGGAAATTCACAGATACGCAGTATTTT. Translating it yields CASSLAEGKFTDTQYF.

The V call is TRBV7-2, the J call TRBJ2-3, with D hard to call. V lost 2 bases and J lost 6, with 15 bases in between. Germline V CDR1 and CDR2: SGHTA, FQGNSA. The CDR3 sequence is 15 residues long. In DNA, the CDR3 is TGTGCCAGCAGCTTAAACCCCGTTATCGGCGATACGCAGTATTTT. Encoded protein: CASSLNPVIGDTQYF. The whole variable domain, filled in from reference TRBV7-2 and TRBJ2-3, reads GAGVSQSPSNKVTEKGKDVELRCDPISGHTALYWYRQSLGQGLEFLIYFQGNSAPDKSGLPSDRFSAERTGGSVSTLTIQRTQQEDSAVYLCASSLNPVIGDTQYFGPGTRLTVL.

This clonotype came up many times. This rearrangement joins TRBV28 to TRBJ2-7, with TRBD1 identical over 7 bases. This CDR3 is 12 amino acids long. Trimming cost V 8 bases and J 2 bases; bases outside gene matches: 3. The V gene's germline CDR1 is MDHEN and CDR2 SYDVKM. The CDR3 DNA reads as TGTGCCAGCGGGACAGAACCCTACGAGCAGTACTTC. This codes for CASGTEPYEQYF.

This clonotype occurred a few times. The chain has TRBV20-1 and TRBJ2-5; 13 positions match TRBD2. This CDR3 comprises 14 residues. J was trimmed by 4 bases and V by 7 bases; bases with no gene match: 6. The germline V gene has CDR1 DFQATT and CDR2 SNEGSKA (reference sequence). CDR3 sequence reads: CSVAGTSGVETQYF. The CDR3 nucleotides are TGCAGTGTCGCCGGGACTAGCGGGGTAGAGACCCAGTACTTC.

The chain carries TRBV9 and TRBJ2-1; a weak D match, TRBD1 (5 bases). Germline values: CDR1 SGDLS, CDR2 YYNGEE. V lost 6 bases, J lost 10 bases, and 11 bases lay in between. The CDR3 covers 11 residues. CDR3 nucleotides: TGTGCCAGCAATTCCCAGGGAGAGCAGTTCTTC. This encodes CASNSQGEQFF.

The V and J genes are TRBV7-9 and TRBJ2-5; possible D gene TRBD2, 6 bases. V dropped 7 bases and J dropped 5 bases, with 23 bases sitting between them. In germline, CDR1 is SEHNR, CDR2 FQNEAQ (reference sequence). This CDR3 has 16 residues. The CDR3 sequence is CASTRETGGLGETQYF. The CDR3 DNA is TGTGCCAGCACCCGCGAAACCGGGGGTCTCGGGGAGACCCAGTACTTC.

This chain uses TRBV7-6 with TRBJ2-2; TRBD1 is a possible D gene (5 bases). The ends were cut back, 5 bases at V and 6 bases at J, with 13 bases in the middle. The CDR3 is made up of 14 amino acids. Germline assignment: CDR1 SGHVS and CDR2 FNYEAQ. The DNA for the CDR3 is TGTGCCAGCAGCGATATCGTGGGGCCCGGGGAGCTGTTTTTT. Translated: CASSDIVGPGELFF.

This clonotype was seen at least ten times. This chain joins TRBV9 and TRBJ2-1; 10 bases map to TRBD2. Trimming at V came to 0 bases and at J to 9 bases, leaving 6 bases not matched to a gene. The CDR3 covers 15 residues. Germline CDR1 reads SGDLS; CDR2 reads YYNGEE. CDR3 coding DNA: TGTGCCAGCAGCGTAGGAGGTAGCGGGAGGCGTGAGCAGTTCTTC. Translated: CASSVGGSGRREQFF.

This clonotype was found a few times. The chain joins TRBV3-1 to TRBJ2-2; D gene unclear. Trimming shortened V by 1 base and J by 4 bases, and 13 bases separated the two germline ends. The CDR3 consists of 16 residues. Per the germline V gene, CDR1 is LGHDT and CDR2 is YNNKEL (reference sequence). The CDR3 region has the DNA TGTGCCAGCAGCCAAGCGGGCCTGGGCGGCACCGGGGAGCTGTTTTTT. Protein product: CASSQAGLGGTGELFF. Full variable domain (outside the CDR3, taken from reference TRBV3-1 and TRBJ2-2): DTAVSQTPKYLVTQMGNDKSIKCEQNLGHDTMYWYKQDSKKFLKIMFSYNNKELIINETVPNRFSPKSPDKAHLNLHINSLELGDSAVYFCASSQAGLGGTGELFFGEGSRLTVL.

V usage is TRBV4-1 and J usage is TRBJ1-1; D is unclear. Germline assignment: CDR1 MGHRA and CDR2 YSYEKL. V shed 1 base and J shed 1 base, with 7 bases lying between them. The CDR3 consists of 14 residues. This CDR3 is CASSQGPQNTEAFF. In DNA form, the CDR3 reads TGCGCCAGCAGCCAAGGACCCCAGAACACTGAAGCTTTCTTT.

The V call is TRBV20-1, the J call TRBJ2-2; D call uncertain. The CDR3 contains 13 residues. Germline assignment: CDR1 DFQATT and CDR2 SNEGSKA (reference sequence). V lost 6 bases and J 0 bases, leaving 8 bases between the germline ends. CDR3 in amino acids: CSAPPANTGELFF. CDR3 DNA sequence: TGCAGTGCCCCGCCCGCGAACACCGGGGAGCTGTTTTTT.

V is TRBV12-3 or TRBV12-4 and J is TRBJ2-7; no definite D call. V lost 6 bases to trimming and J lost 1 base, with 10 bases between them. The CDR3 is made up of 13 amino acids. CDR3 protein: CASRELGSYEQYF. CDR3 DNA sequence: TGTGCCAGCAGGGAACTGGGGTCCTACGAGCAGTACTTC.

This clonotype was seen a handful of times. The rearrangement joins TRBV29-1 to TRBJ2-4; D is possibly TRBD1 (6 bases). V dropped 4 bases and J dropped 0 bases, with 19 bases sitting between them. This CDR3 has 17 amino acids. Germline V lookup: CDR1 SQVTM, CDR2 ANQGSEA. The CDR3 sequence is CSVVWQAGARAKNIQYF. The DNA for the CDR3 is TGCAGCGTTGTATGGCAGGCAGGGGCACGAGCCAAAAACATTCAGTACTTC.

CDR3 sequence: CASSTTKGNTEAFF. The CDR3 DNA reads TGTGCCAGCAGCACAACTAAGGGGAACACTGAAGCTTTCTTT. J is TRBJ1-1 and V is TRBV7-9; unclear D gene. V shed 5 bases and J shed 1 base, with 11 bases lying between them. The CDR3 sequence is 14 residues long. In germline, CDR1 is SEHNR, CDR2 FQNEAQ (reference sequence).

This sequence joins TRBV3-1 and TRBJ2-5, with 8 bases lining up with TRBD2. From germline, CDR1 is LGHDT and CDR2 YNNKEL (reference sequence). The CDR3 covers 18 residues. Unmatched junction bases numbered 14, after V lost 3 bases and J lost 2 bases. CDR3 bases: TGTGCCAGCAGCCACTTCAAGACTAGCGCGACGTTTCAAGAGACCCAGTACTTC. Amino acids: CASSHFKTSATFQETQYF.

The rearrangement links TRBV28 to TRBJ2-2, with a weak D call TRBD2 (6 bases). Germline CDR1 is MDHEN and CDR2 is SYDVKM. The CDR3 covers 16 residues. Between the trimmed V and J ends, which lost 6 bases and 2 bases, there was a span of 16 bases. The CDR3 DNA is TGTGCCAGCAGCCCCGGGGAGGCGGTTAACACCGGGGAGCTGTTTTTT. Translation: CASSPGEAVNTGELFF.

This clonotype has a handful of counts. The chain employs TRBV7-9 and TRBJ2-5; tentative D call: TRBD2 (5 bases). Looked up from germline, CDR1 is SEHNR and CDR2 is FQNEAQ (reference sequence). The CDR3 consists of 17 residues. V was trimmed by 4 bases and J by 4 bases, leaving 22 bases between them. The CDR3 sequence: CASSSTGERVYPETQYF. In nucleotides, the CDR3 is TGTGCCAGCAGCTCAACTGGGGAGAGGGTGTATCCAGAGACCCAGTACTTC.

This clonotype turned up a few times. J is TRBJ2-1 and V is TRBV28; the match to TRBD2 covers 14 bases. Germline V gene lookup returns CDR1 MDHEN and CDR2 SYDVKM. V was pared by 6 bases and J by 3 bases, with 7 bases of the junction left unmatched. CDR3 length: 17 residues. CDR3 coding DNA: TGTGCCAGCAGCCCCGGGACTAGCGGGAGTAACTACAATGAGCAGTTCTTC. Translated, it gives CASSPGTSGSNYNEQFF. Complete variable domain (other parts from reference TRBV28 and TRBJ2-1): DVKVTQSSRYLVKRTGEKVFLECVQDMDHENMFWYRQDPGLGLRLIYFSYDVKMKEKGDIPEGYSVSREKKERFSLILESASTNQTSMYLCASSPGTSGSNYNEQFFGPGTRLTVL.

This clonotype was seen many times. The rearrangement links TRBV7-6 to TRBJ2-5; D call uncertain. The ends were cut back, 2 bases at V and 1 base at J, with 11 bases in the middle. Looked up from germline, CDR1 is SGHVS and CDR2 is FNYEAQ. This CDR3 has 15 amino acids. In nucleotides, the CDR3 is TGTGCCAGCAGCTTAAAGGTCAATCTCCAAGAGACCCAGTACTTC. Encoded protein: CASSLKVNLQETQYF.

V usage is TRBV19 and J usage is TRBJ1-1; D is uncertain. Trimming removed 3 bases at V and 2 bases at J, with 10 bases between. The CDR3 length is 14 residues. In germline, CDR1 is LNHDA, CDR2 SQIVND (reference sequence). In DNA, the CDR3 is TGTGCCAGTAGTATTGAACAGCATAACACTGAAGCTTTCTTT. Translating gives CASSIEQHNTEAFF. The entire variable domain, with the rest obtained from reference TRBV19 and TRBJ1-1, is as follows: DGGITQSPKYLFRKEGQNVTLSCEQNLNHDAMYWYRQDPGQGLRLIYYSQIVNDFQKGDIAEGYSVSREKKESFPLTVTSAQKNPTAFYLCASSIEQHNTEAFFGQGTRLTVV.